The source of this TCR beta chain is a study of T cell responses to AZD1222 COVID-19 vaccine. For the study at large: Pooling of second doses given at about 4 or about 12 weeks was done.

The method was immunoSEQ multiplex PCR; TCRdb's version includes in-frame clones alone and lacks a portion of them. Of 150,000 to 200,000 clones listed, 75% to 90% are singletons. This clone has a single count. No antigen is known for it. J lost 0 bases, V lost 1 base, and 15 bases had no gene match. The CDR3 is 20 residues long. CDR1 and CDR2 from the germline V gene are LGHDT and YNNKEL (reference sequence). Overall study findings and caveats: Without day 14 samples, only post-peak T cell repertoires were studied.

The source material was peripheral blood, sampled on day 0 of AZD1222 vaccination. The sequence derives from an adult in good health. V is TRBV3-1 (or the pseudogene TRBV3-2) and J is TRBJ2-4; 7 bases line up with TRBD1. For the CDR3, the DNA is TGTGCCAGCAGCCAAGCTTCGACAGGGAGAGGCTTGAGAGCCAAAAACATTCAGTACTTC. Amino acid sequence: CASSQASTGRGLRAKNIQYF.